These T cell receptor beta chains were read from a single sample in a study of shared clonotypes between healthy human individuals. Sequenced by immunoSEQ multiplex PCR; TCRdb stores in-frame clones only, minus some. The sample carries fewer than 3 million clones, approximately 90% recorded once. The sample taken for sequencing was naive CD4+ T cells from PBMCs. These receptors all stem from a man aged 18-30 years in good health. Some clones in this sample may be carry-over from other donors' samples. CDR3s include the opening cysteine and the closing phenylalanine or tryptophan. D genes are given only for firm matches. Clone size is given for some rows only: seen once, a few or many times, or a class if the clone is expanded.

J gene: TRBJ1-4
clone size: .
D gene: .
V gene: TRBV4-1
CDR3 DNA: TGCGCCAGCCAATCGGGAGGGGAAAAACTGTTTTTT
CDR3 protein: CASQSGGEKLFF

J gene: TRBJ2-5
clone size: once
D gene: .
V gene: TRBV5-1
CDR3 DNA: TGCGCCAGCAGCTTTGGAGCGGAAGAGACCCAGTACTTC
CDR3 protein: CASSFGAEETQYF

J gene: TRBJ2-1
clone size: .
D gene: TRBD2
V gene: TRBV5-1
CDR3 DNA: TGCGCCAGCAGTTTTATCGCGGGAGGTCGGAATGAGCAGTTCTTC
CDR3 protein: CASSFIAGGRNEQFF

J gene: TRBJ1-1
clone size: .
D gene: .
V gene: TRBV21-1
CDR3 DNA: TGTGCCAGCAGCAAAGGGGGGAGTCGCAGACATGAAGCTTTCTTT
CDR3 protein: CASSKGGSRRHEAFF

J gene: TRBJ2-7
clone size: .
D gene: .
V gene: TRBV5-6
CDR3 DNA: TGTGCCAGCAGCTGGAGGGGTCTCAGCTCCTACGAGCAGTACTTC
CDR3 protein: CASSWRGLSSYEQYF

J gene: TRBJ2-4
clone size: .
D gene: .
V gene: TRBV28
CDR3 DNA: TGTGCCAGCAGTTCGACAGGCCCAATAGCCAAAAACATTCAGTACTTC
CDR3 protein: CASSSTGPIAKNIQYF

J gene: TRBJ2-1
clone size: once
D gene: .
V gene: TRBV6-7
CDR3 DNA: TGTGCCAGCAGTTACTTGTCGAGCTCCTACAATGAGCAGTTCTTC
CDR3 protein: CASSYLSSSYNEQFF

J gene: TRBJ2-5
clone size: once
D gene: TRBD1
V gene: TRBV7-3
CDR3 DNA: TGTGCCAGCAGCCAACAGGGGGCGAGAGCAGAGACCCAGTACTTC
CDR3 protein: CASSQQGARAETQYF

J gene: TRBJ2-7
clone size: .
D gene: .
V gene: TRBV6-1
CDR3 DNA: TGTGCCAGCAGTGAAAGGGAACAGGGTAGAAGAGTCCCCTACGAGCAGTACTTC
CDR3 protein: CASSEREQGRRVPYEQYF

J gene: TRBJ1-4
clone size: .
D gene: .
V gene: TRBV27
CDR3 DNA: TGTGCCAGCAGTTCCCTTCGGTCGAATGAAAAACTGTTTTTT
CDR3 protein: CASSSLRSNEKLFF

J gene: TRBJ2-1
clone size: .
D gene: TRBD2
V gene: TRBV6-4
CDR3 DNA: TGTGCCAGCAGGGTCGGGACTAGCGGGAGGCAGTACAATGAGCAGTTCTTC
CDR3 protein: CASRVGTSGRQYNEQFF

J gene: TRBJ1-2
clone size: .
D gene: .
V gene: TRBV27
CDR3 DNA: .
CDR3 protein: CASSSSSFGADGYTF

J gene: TRBJ2-3
clone size: few
D gene: .
V gene: TRBV7-9
CDR3 DNA: TGTGCCAGCAGCGTATCCACAGATACGCAGTATTTT
CDR3 protein: CASSVSTDTQYF

J gene: TRBJ2-1
clone size: .
D gene: TRBD2
V gene: TRBV5-1
CDR3 DNA: TGCGCCAGCAGCTTACCCGGACTAGCGGGAGGGATGGGTGAGCAGTTCTTC
CDR3 protein: CASSLPGLAGGMGEQFF

J gene: TRBJ2-5
clone size: .
D gene: TRBD2
V gene: TRBV19
CDR3 DNA: TGTGCCAGTAGTATAAGGCGCGGGAGGGCCAACGAGACCCAGTACTTC
CDR3 protein: CASSIRRGRANETQYF

J gene: TRBJ2-2
clone size: .
D gene: TRBD2
V gene: TRBV14
CDR3 DNA: TGTGCCAGCAGCCCTCGGTTACTAGCGGGTTACACCGGGGAGCTGTTTTTT
CDR3 protein: CASSPRLLAGYTGELFF

J gene: TRBJ2-7
clone size: .
D gene: TRBD2
V gene: TRBV19
CDR3 DNA: TGTGCCAGTAGTATTATCGGGAGGGGATCCTACGAGCAGTACTTC
CDR3 protein: CASSIIGRGSYEQYF

J gene: TRBJ2-5
clone size: .
D gene: TRBD2
V gene: TRBV7-9
CDR3 DNA: TGTGCCAGCAGCCTCCGAACCCCGGGACTAGGGGAGACCCAGTACTTC
CDR3 protein: CASSLRTPGLGETQYF

J gene: TRBJ2-7
clone size: .
D gene: .
V gene: TRBV7-2
CDR3 DNA: TGTGCCAGCAACCCACTAGGCGGAGGTTCGGGGGAGCAGTACTTC
CDR3 protein: CASNPLGGGSGEQYF

J gene: TRBJ2-1
clone size: once
D gene: TRBD1
V gene: TRBV7-9
CDR3 DNA: TGTGCCAGCAGCTTAGGAAACAGGGGGGAGTTCTTC
CDR3 protein: CASSLGNRGEFF

J gene: TRBJ2-7
clone size: .
D gene: .
V gene: TRBV18
CDR3 DNA: TGTGCCAGCTCACCACGGGTCCAGCAGTACTTC
CDR3 protein: CASSPRVQQYF

J gene: TRBJ2-7
clone size: .
D gene: .
V gene: TRBV28
CDR3 DNA: TGTGCCAGCAGTTCGCAATCGAAGAGCTCCTACGAGCAGTACTTC
CDR3 protein: CASSSQSKSSYEQYF

J gene: TRBJ2-7
clone size: .
D gene: TRBD2
V gene: TRBV28
CDR3 DNA: TGTGCCAGCAGCGTACTAGCGGGGGCCTACGAGCAGTACTTC
CDR3 protein: CASSVLAGAYEQYF

J gene: TRBJ1-2
clone size: .
D gene: TRBD1
V gene: TRBV7-2
CDR3 DNA: TGTGCCAGCAGCCCACCGACAGGGCGGGAATATGGCTACACCTTC
CDR3 protein: CASSPPTGREYGYTF

J gene: TRBJ2-2
clone size: .
D gene: TRBD2
V gene: TRBV7-3
CDR3 DNA: TGTGCCAGCAGGCCCTCTCCTAGCGGAGTTACCGGGGAGCTGTTTTTT
CDR3 protein: CASRPSPSGVTGELFF

J gene: TRBJ1-5
clone size: .
D gene: .
V gene: TRBV5-1
CDR3 DNA: TGCGCCAGCAGCTTGATTCCAGGTAGCAATCAGCCCCAGCATTTT
CDR3 protein: CASSLIPGSNQPQHF

J gene: TRBJ2-1
clone size: .
D gene: .
V gene: TRBV5-1
CDR3 DNA: TGCGCCAGCAGCTTGGGAGCGGCCTACAATGAGCAGTTCTTC
CDR3 protein: CASSLGAAYNEQFF

J gene: TRBJ1-1
clone size: .
D gene: .
V gene: TRBV9
CDR3 DNA: TGTGCCAGCAGCGACTTAGGACAGAGGGGGGAGAACACTGAAGCTTTCTTT
CDR3 protein: CASSDLGQRGENTEAFF